Below are 14 T cell receptor beta chains sequenced from a single sample in a study of shared clonotypes between healthy human individuals. Using immunoSEQ multiplex PCR, the repertoire was profiled, and TCRdb retains in-frame clones only, with some absent. This sample carries about 1.5 million clones, about 96% of them seen once, and the ten largest clones take roughly 1.2%. Sequenced input: naive CD4+ T cells sorted from blood. Subset in this sample: CD45RA+ positively selected. These receptor sequences come from a man aged 25-45 years in good health.

Comments on this clone: This sample includes further DNA sequences coding for the same CDR3. V is TRBV30 and J is TRBJ1-5; D is ambiguous. The CDR3 is 13 residues long. Trimming cost V 2 bases and J 5 bases, with 10 bases left between them. Germline V gene data show CDR1 as GTSNPN and CDR2 as SVGIG (reference sequence). The DNA for the CDR3 is TGTGCCTGGAGTCCGAGACGGGATCAGCCCCAGCATTTT. Residues: CAWSPRRDQPQHF.

The chain joins TRBV28 to TRBJ2-7, with D possibly matching TRBD2 (6 bases). The CDR3 sequence is 17 residues long. Trimming cost V 5 bases and J 2 bases, with 22 bases left between them. The germline CDR1 and CDR2 sequences are MDHEN and SYDVKM. The CDR3 DNA sequence: TGTGCCAGCAGTGGGGCCTGGGGAAGCGGGCAGCCCTACGAGCAGTACTTC. This gives the protein CASSGAWGSGQPYEQYF.

The V call is TRBV27, the J call TRBJ2-5; possibly TRBD1 for D (6 bases). V gave up 9 bases and J gave up 0 bases, with 8 bases separating them. This CDR3 has 12 residues. Germline V gene data show CDR1 as MNHEY and CDR2 as SMNVEV (reference sequence). The CDR3, as DNA: TGTGCCAGTGGACAGAACCAAGAGACCCAGTACTTC. Translated, it gives CASGQNQETQYF.

The V call is TRBV2, the J call TRBJ2-2, with D uncertain. CDR3 length equals 14 residues. Trimming pared 6 bases from V and 2 bases from J, leaving 10 bases between. The V gene's germline CDR1 is SNHLY and CDR2 FYNNEI. The DNA for the CDR3 is TGTGCCAGCAGAGGACGGCCCAACACCGGGGAGCTGTTTTTT. Protein: CASRGRPNTGELFF.

V is TRBV28 and J is TRBJ2-2; 7 nucleotides line up with TRBD1. V lost 5 bases, J lost 1 base, and 4 bases stayed unmatched. The germline V gene has CDR1 MDHEN and CDR2 SYDVKM. The CDR3 contains 15 residues. CDR3 bases: TGTGCCAGCAGTCCCAGGACAGGGAACACCGGGGAGCTGTTTTTT. This sequence encodes CASSPRTGNTGELFF. The full variable domain, its missing parts supplied by reference TRBV28 and TRBJ2-2, is DVKVTQSSRYLVKRTGEKVFLECVQDMDHENMFWYRQDPGLGLRLIYFSYDVKMKEKGDIPEGYSVSREKKERFSLILESASTNQTSMYLCASSPRTGNTGELFFGEGSRLTVL.

The chain links TRBV6-1 to TRBJ2-5; TRBD2 is a possible D gene (6 bases). The V gene's germline CDR1 is MNHNS and CDR2 SASEGT. The CDR3 runs to 15 residues. The germline V and J ends were trimmed by 1 base and 4 bases, with 13 bases remaining between them. CDR3 residues: CASSEGGLYLETQYF. CDR3 sequence (DNA): TGTGCCAGCAGTGAAGGAGGACTATACCTAGAGACCCAGTACTTC.

V usage is TRBV7-2 and J usage is TRBJ1-5, with TRBD1 matching over 7 bases. This CDR3 has 13 amino acids. Germline loops: CDR1 SGHTA, CDR2 FQGNSA. V trimming: 5 bases; J trimming: 6 bases; junction bases outside the gene matches: 4. The CDR3 spells CASSHDRVQPQHF. The DNA for the CDR3 is TGTGCCAGCAGCCATGACAGGGTTCAGCCCCAGCATTTT.

The V call is TRBV5-1, the J call TRBJ2-5, with TRBD1 identical over 12 bases. V lost 3 bases and J lost 1; bases outside the gene matches: 1. The CDR3 contains 15 residues. Germline V CDR1 and CDR2: SGHRS, YFSETQ. DNA for the CDR3: TGCGCCAGCAGCTCGGGACAGGGGGCCCAAGAGACCCAGTACTTC. Encoded protein: CASSSGQGAQETQYF. The whole variable domain, remainder taken from reference TRBV5-1 and TRBJ2-5, is KAGVTQTPRYLIKTRGQQVTLSCSPISGHRSVSWYQQTPGQGLQFLFEYFSETQRNKGNFPGRFSGRQFSNSRSEMNVSTLELGDSALYLCASSSGQGAQETQYFGPGTRLLVL.

The chain has TRBV5-5 and TRBJ2-7; 9 bases match TRBD1. The V gene's germline CDR1 is SGHKS and CDR2 YYEKEE (reference sequence). This CDR3 is built from 15 residues. V shed 4 bases, J shed 7 bases, and the junction held 12 bases outside the gene matches. The CDR3 bases are TGTGCCAGCAGCCCCGGGACAGGGAGAATGGGTGAGCAGTACTTC. This sequence encodes CASSPGTGRMGEQYF.

The chain links TRBV18 to TRBJ2-1; 10 nucleotides match TRBD2. The trim removed 0 bases at V and 5 bases at J, leaving 4 bases unmatched. The germline V gene encodes CDR1 KGHSH and CDR2 LQKENI. The CDR3 extends over 16 amino acids. CDR3 amino acids: CASSPPLAGGDNEQFF. Here the CDR3 DNA reads TGTGCCAGCTCACCACCGTTAGCGGGAGGAGACAATGAGCAGTTCTTC.

The V call is TRBV5-1, the J call TRBJ1-1; possibly TRBD1 for D (6 bases). The germline V gene encodes CDR1 SGHRS and CDR2 YFSETQ. There are 16 residues in the CDR3. Trimming took 2 bases from V and 3 from J, leaving 17 bases between them. CDR3 bases: TGCGCCAGCAGCTTTGCAACCCGGGACACTCACACTGAAGCTTTCTTT. This gives the protein CASSFATRDTHTEAFF. Full variable domain (missing parts from reference TRBV5-1 and TRBJ1-1): KAGVTQTPRYLIKTRGQQVTLSCSPISGHRSVSWYQQTPGQGLQFLFEYFSETQRNKGNFPGRFSGRQFSNSRSEMNVSTLELGDSALYLCASSFATRDTHTEAFFGQGTRLTVV.

This clone was picked up a small number of times. The rearrangement joins TRBV27 to TRBJ2-7, with D possibly TRBD2 on 5 matching bases. Trimming left V 9 bases short and J 5 bases short, with 17 bases between. CDR1 is MNHEY, CDR2 SMNVEV, per germline (reference sequence). The CDR3 loop spans 13 amino acids. CDR3 region: CASRDDYLDEQYF. CDR3 DNA: TGTGCCAGTCGTGATGACTACCTTGACGAGCAGTACTTC.

The chain has TRBV10-3 and TRBJ2-7; 11 nucleotides agree with TRBD1. This CDR3 comprises 17 residues. Per the germline V gene, CDR1 is ENHRY and CDR2 is SYGVKD. The V segment lost 4 bases and the J segment 0 bases; nucleotides outside the gene matches: 8. The CDR3 nucleotides read TGTGCCATCAGTGTCCCGGGACAGGGGGATCACTCCTACGAGCAGTACTTC. This encodes CAISVPGQGDHSYEQYF.

V usage is TRBV7-9 and J usage is TRBJ2-7; TRBD1 agrees at 11 bases. The V and J ends lost 1 base and 6 bases, in that order; junction bases with no gene match: 2. Germline CDR1 SEHNR, CDR2 FQNEAQ (reference sequence). This CDR3 has 14 amino acids. CDR3 amino acids: CASSLGTGGGEQYF. The CDR3 DNA reads TGTGCCAGCAGCTTAGGGACAGGGGGCGGCGAGCAGTACTTC.